A single T cell receptor beta chain is shown here with its context. Antigen specificity is unknown. Germline V gene data show CDR1 as LGHNA and CDR2 as YNFKEQ. The germline V and J ends were trimmed by 4 bases and 6 bases, with 4 bases remaining between them. This CDR3 region has 11 residues. The sample comes from a study of cytomegalovirus exposure and HLA in healthy donors. Study results and caveats: HLA-A and HLA-B allele assignments for most subjects were reportedly predicted accurately using TCR beta sequences. It was assumed in the presence/absence analyses that sequencing depth was roughly uniform across donors. The classifier reportedly diagnosed cytomegalovirus status with high sensitivity and specificity.

Use of 60 Vbeta and 13 Jbeta primers characterized the PCR. The table came from immunoSEQ multiplex PCR; TCRdb's copy has only in-frame clones and leaves some out. Among roughly 100,000 clones, around 75% were seen once, and the ten largest hold 1% to 1.5%. While unrecorded immune exposures were likely, the donors were nominally healthy when sampled. This receptor was obtained from a man aged 35 to 55 in good health and CMV-seronegative. Sequenced sample: PBMCs. The chain combines TRBV4-2 with TRBJ2-1; D gene ambiguous. The CDR3 loop reads CASSLLNEQFF. The CDR3 coding sequence is TGTGCCAGCAGCCTACTCAATGAGCAGTTCTTC.